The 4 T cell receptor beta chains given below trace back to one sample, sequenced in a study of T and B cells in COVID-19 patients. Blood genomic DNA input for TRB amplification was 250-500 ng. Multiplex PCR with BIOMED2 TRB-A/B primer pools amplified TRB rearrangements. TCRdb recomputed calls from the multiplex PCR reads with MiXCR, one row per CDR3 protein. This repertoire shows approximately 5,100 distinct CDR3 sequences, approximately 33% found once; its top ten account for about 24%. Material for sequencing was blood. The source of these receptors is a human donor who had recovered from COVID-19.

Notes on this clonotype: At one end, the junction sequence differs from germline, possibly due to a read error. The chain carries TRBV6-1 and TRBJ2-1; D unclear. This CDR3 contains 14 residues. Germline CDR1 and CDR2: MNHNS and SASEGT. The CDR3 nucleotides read TGCGCCAGCAGCGCCCTTGTTCCCTACAATGAGAAGTTCTTC. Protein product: CASSALVPYNEKFF.

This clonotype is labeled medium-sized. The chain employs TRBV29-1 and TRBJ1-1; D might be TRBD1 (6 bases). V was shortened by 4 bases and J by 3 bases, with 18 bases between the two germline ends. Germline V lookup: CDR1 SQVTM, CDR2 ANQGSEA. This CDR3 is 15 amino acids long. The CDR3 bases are TGCAGCGTTGGAGGGTGGGGGGCGATGGACACTGAAGCTTTCTTT. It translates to CSVGGWGAMDTEAFF.

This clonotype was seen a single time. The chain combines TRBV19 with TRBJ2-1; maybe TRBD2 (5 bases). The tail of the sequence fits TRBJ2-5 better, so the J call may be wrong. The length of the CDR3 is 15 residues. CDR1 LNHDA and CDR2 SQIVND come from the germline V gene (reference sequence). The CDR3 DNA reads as TGTGCCAGTAGTATGGACTCAGTGGCTGGGGAGACCCAGTACTTC. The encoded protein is CASSMDSVAGETQYF.

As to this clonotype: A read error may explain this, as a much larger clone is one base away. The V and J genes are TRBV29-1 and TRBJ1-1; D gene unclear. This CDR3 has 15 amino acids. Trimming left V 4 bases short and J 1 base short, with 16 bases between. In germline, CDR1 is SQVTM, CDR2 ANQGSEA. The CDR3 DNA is TGCAGCGTTGGGAGAGAGGCAGGTCCGAACACTGAAGCTTTCTTT. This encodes CSVGREAGPNTEAFF.